This is a list of T cell receptor beta chains from one sample in a study of cytomegalovirus exposure and HLA in healthy donors. Sequencing used immunoSEQ multiplex PCR; TCRdb keeps in-frame clones, though not all of them. Of approximately 200,000 clones listed, about nine tenths were seen once; the top ten hold roughly 1%. Sequenced input: PBMCs. Receptor source: a woman in her late teens or twenties in good health and CMV-seronegative. CDR3s include the opening cysteine and the closing phenylalanine or tryptophan. D genes are given only for firm matches. Part of the rows lack a size; the others show once, few, many or a class for expanded clones.

NA	TRBD1	TRBV28	TRBJ2-6	TGTGCCAGCAGTTTTAGGCAGGGGGCATCTGGGGCCAACGTCCTGACTTTC	CASSFRQGASGANVLTF
NA	TRBD2	TRBV7-9	TRBJ2-1	TGTGCCAGCAGCCCAGGGGGACTAGCGGCCTACAATGAGCAGTTCTTC	CASSPGGLAAYNEQFF
NA	TRBD1	TRBV12-5	TRBJ2-2	TGTGCTAGTGGTTTCCCCGGGACAGGGGGGGCCGGGGAGCTGTTTTTT	CASGFPGTGGAGELFF
NA	NA	TRBV20-1	TRBJ1-1	TGCAGTGCTAGTACGACAGCTGAAGCTTTCTTT	CSASTTAEAFF
NA	NA	TRBV27	TRBJ1-6	TGTGCCAGCGGCCGGACTAGCTCCTATAATTCACCCCTCCACTTT	CASGRTSSYNSPLHF
few	NA	TRBV7-2	TRBJ1-2	TGTGCCAGCAGCTTAGGAGGGACACCGCTATCAACTAATGGCTACACCTTC	CASSLGGTPLSTNGYTF
NA	TRBD2	TRBV19	TRBJ2-1	TGTGCCAGTAGGCGGGGCGGGAGCACCTACAATGAGCAGTTCTTC	CASRRGGSTYNEQFF
NA	TRBD1	TRBV28	TRBJ2-7	TGTGCCAGCAGTTCCCCTTGGACAGGGGGCCACGAGCAGTACTTC	CASSSPWTGGHEQYF
NA	NA	TRBV19	TRBJ1-5	TGTGCCAGTAGTATTGGGGGGGCGGCCCTCAATCAGCCCCAGCATTTT	CASSIGGAALNQPQHF
NA	NA	TRBV5-1	TRBJ2-7	TGCGCCAGCAGCCACTCCTACGAGCAGTACTTC	CASSHSYEQYF
NA	TRBD2	TRBV6-4	TRBJ2-3	TGTGCCAGCAGTGTTATAGCGGGAAGCACAGATACGCAGTATTTT	CASSVIAGSTDTQYF
once	NA	TRBV13	TRBJ2-2	TGTGCCAGCAGCTTAGACAGGGTGAACACCGGGGAGCTGTTTTTT	CASSLDRVNTGELFF
NA	NA	TRBV10-3	TRBJ1-3	TGTGCCATCAGTGAGTTGGGACGGACCTCAGGGGCCGGAAACACCATATATTTT	CAISELGRTSGAGNTIYF
NA	NA	TRBV30	TRBJ1-1	TGTGCCCTCCGACGCACGACAAGGAACACTGAAGCTTTCTTT	CALRRTTRNTEAFF
NA	NA	TRBV7-9	TRBJ1-5	TGTGCCAGCAGCTTGGGACAAGCCGGACAGCCCCAGCATTTT	CASSLGQAGQPQHF
NA	NA	TRBV5-5	TRBJ2-7	TGTGCCAGCAGCTTGACTAGCCTACACGAGCAGTACTTC	CASSLTSLHEQYF
NA	NA	TRBV6-5	TRBJ2-5	TGTGCCAGCAGCCCTGGACTTAACCAAGAGACCCAGTACTTC	CASSPGLNQETQYF
NA	NA	TRBV6-6	TRBJ1-2	TGTGCCAGCAGTTACCCGGACAGCGAGAGAGATGGCTACACCTTC	CASSYPDSERDGYTF
NA	TRBD2	TRBV29-1	TRBJ2-1	TGCAGCGTTGGTGGGAGGGCCGTGACTGAGCAGTTCTTC	CSVGGRAVTEQFF
NA	TRBD2	TRBV2	TRBJ2-7	TGTGCCAGCAGTGAAGCGGCGGGGGTGCAGTACTTC	CASSEAAGVQYF
NA	NA	TRBV30	TRBJ1-3	TGTGCCTGGAGTGTACGAGGCGGTTCTGGAAACACCATATATTTT	CAWSVRGGSGNTIYF
NA	TRBD2	TRBV5-1	TRBJ2-3	TGCGCCAGCAGCTTAGGACTAGCGGGAGTAGATACGCAGTATTTT	CASSLGLAGVDTQYF
NA	TRBD1	TRBV4-1	TRBJ1-2	TGCGCCAGCAGCCAAGGGACAGGGGATGGCTACACCTTC	CASSQGTGDGYTF
NA	NA	TRBV2	TRBJ1-1	TGTGCCATTCAAACAGTAAAAGCTTTCTTT	CAIQTVKAFF
NA	NA	TRBV11-3	TRBJ2-2	TGTGCCAGCAGCCTCCGGGCGGGGCTCACCGGGGAGCTGTTTTTT	CASSLRAGLTGELFF
NA	TRBD2	TRBV27	TRBJ2-7	TGTGCCAGCAGCTCTCTAGCGGGAGGGTGGTACGAGCAGTACTTC	CASSSLAGGWYEQYF
NA	NA	TRBV30	TRBJ2-5	TGTGCCTGGGTTTCAGGGGCCGAGACCCAGTACTTC	CAWVSGAETQYF
NA	NA	TRBV30	TRBJ1-1	TGTGCCTGGAGCGGGCGGGTCCCCGAAGCTTTCTTT	CAWSGRVPEAFF
NA	NA	TRBV5-1	TRBJ1-1	TGCGCCAGCAGCTTGGGGGACACCTTGAACACTGAAGCTTTCTTT	CASSLGDTLNTEAFF
NA	NA	TRBV9	TRBJ2-3	TGTGCCAGCAGCGTAGGTCCGGAGGGCCGCACAGATACGCAGTATTTT	CASSVGPEGRTDTQYF
NA	TRBD1	TRBV9	TRBJ2-7	TGTGCCAGCAGCGTCGGACAGGGGGAAGGTTACGAGCAGTACTTC	CASSVGQGEGYEQYF
once	TRBD1	TRBV5-1	TRBJ2-5	TGCGCCAGCAGCTCCAGGGGGGAGACCCAGTACTTC	CASSSRGETQYF
NA	NA	TRBV7-8	TRBJ1-1	TGTGCCAGCAGCCTAGCGTTCAGAGAAGCTTTCTTT	CASSLAFREAFF
once	NA	TRBV4-1	TRBJ2-3	TGCGCCAGCAGCCAAGAAACTGGTGCCCCGCCAGATACGCAGTATTTT	CASSQETGAPPDTQYF
NA	NA	TRBV4-1	TRBJ2-7	TGCGCCAGCAGCCAAGCCCCCCTTGGCGGTAGGAGCTCCTACGAGCAGTACTTC	CASSQAPLGGRSSYEQYF
NA	NA	TRBV30	TRBJ2-1	TGTGCCTGGAGTACAGGGGAGCAGTTCTTC	CAWSTGEQFF
NA	TRBD1	TRBV5-6	TRBJ2-1	TGTGCCAGCACCTCTTGGGGGACAGAGTCCCGGCAGTTCTTC	CASTSWGTESRQFF
NA	TRBD1	TRBV7-9	TRBJ1-4	TGTGCCGGCAGACAGGGTGGGGAAAAACTGTTTTTT	CAGRQGGEKLFF
once	NA	TRBV6-1	TRBJ1-5	TGTGCCAGCAGTCCCACACGGCCAGGTCAGCCCCAGCATTTT	CASSPTRPGQPQHF
NA	NA	TRBV4-1	TRBJ2-2	TGCGCCAGCAGCCAAGATAGGGGTGCTGCTAGGGAGCTGTTTTTT	CASSQDRGAARELFF
NA	TRBD2	TRBV7-6	TRBJ2-7	TGTGCCAGCAGTATGACGGGAGGCCCCTACGAGCAGTACTTC	CASSMTGGPYEQYF
once	TRBD1	TRBV14	TRBJ1-1	TGTGCCAGCAGCTACCGGACAGGGAGAAACACTGAAGCTTTCTTT	CASSYRTGRNTEAFF
NA	NA	TRBV2	TRBJ2-7	TGTGCCAGCAGTGAATCCGGGGGAGTCTACGAGCAGTACTTC	CASSESGGVYEQYF
NA	TRBD1	TRBV7-3	TRBJ2-1	TGTGCCAGCAGCTTAAGGACAGGGGTAGAGAATGAGCAGTTCTTC	CASSLRTGVENEQFF
NA	TRBD1	TRBV27	TRBJ1-5	TGTGCCAGCAGGATAAACAGGGGTTTGAATTCCCAGCATTTT	CASRINRGLNSQHF
NA	TRBD2	TRBV5-1	TRBJ2-5	TGCGCCAGCAGCCATGGACTAGTGGACTGGGAGACCCAGTACTTC	CASSHGLVDWETQYF
NA	TRBD2	TRBV5-1	TRBJ2-4	TGCGCCAGCAGCTTTCAAAGCGGGGACAACATTCAGTACTTC	CASSFQSGDNIQYF
NA	NA	TRBV6-1	TRBJ1-3	TGTGCCAGCAGTGAAGCGCGGGGGAGGGCGAACACCATATATTTT	CASSEARGRANTIYF
NA	TRBD2	TRBV5-4	TRBJ2-5	TGTGCCAGCAGCCCCACTAGCGGGAGGGCCTCTGAGACCCAGTACTTC	CASSPTSGRASETQYF
NA	NA	TRBV5-6	TRBJ1-3	TGTGCCAGCAGCATTCCCGGCAGGGATGATGGAAACACCATATATTTT	CASSIPGRDDGNTIYF
NA	TRBD2	TRBV19	TRBJ2-1	TGTGCCAGTAGCCTTGATAGCGGGGCGAATGAGCAGTTCTTC	CASSLDSGANEQFF
NA	TRBD2	TRBV5-1	TRBJ2-7	TGCGCCAGCAGCTTCAGCGGGAGTGGGTACGAGCAGTACTTC	CASSFSGSGYEQYF
NA	TRBD1	TRBV5-1	TRBJ2-7	TGCGCCAGCAGCCTACCTACCGGGACAGGGCTGTGGGAGCAGTACTTC	CASSLPTGTGLWEQYF
NA	TRBD2	TRBV4-2	TRBJ2-2	TGTGCCAGCACCAAAACTAGCGGGCCCACCGGGGAGCTGTTTTTT	CASTKTSGPTGELFF
NA	TRBD2	TRBV11-2	TRBJ2-1	TGTGCCACCGGGGAAAGCGGGAGTCTCCCTTCTGAGCAGTTCTTC	CATGESGSLPSEQFF
NA	TRBD2	TRBV4-1	TRBJ2-1	TGCGCCAGCAGCCACCCCCGACTAGCGGGACACAATGAGCAGTTCTTC	CASSHPRLAGHNEQFF
NA	NA	TRBV11-2	TRBJ1-5	TGTGCCAGCAGCCTAGGGGGGCATCAGCCCCAGCATTTT	CASSLGGHQPQHF
NA	NA	TRBV30	TRBJ1-4	TGTGCCTGGAGTGTAGGAGGAGGACGGTATAATGAAAAACTGTTTTTT	CAWSVGGGRYNEKLFF
NA	NA	TRBV5-6	TRBJ1-1	TGTGCCAGCAGCTTGGGGACCAGGGCCGCCACTGAAGCTTTCTTT	CASSLGTRAATEAFF